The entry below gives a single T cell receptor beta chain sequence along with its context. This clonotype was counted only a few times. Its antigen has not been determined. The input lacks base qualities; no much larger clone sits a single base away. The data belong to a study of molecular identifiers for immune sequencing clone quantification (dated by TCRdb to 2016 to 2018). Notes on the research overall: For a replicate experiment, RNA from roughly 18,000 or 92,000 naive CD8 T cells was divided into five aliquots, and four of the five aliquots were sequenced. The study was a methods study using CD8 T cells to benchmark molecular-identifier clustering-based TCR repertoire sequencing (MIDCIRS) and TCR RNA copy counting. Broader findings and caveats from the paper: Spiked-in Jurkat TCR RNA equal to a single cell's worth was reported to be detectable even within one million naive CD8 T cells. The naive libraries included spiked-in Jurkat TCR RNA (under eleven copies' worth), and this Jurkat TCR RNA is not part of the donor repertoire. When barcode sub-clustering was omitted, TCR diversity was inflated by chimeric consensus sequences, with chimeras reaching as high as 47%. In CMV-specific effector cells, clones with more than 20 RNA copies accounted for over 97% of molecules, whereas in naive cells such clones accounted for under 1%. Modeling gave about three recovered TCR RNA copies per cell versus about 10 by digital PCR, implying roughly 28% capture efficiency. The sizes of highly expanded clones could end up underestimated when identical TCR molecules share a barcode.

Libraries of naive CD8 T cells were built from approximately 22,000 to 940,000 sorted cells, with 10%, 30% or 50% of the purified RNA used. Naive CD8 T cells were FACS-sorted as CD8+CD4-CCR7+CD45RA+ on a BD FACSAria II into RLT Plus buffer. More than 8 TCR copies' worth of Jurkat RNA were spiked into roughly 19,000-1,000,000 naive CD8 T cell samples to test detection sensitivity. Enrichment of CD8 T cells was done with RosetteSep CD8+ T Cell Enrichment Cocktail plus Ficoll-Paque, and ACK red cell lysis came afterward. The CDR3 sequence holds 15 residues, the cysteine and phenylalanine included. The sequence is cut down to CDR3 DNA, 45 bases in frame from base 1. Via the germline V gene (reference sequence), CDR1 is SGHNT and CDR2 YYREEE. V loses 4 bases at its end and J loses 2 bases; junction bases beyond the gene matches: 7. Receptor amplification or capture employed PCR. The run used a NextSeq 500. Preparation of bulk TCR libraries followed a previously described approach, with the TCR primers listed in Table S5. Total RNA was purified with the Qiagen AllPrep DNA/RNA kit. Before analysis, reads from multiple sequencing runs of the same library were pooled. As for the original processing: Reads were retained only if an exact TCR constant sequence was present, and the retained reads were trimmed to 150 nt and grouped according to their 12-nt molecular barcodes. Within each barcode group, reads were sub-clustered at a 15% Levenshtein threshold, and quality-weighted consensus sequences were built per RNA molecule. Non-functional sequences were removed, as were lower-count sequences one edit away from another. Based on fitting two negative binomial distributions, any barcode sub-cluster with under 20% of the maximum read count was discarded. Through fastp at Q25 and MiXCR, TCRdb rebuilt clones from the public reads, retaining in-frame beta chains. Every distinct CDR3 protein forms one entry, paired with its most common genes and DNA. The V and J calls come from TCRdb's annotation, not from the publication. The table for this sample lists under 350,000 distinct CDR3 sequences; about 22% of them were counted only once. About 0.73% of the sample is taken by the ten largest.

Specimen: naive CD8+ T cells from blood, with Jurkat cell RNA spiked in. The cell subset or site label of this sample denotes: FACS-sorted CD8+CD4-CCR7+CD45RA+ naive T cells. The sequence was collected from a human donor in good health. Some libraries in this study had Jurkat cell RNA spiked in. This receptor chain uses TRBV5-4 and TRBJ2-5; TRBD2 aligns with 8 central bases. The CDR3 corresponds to CASSGGTRGQETQYF. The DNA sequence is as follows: TGTGCCAGCAGCGGCGGGACTAGGGGTCAAGAGACCCAGTACTTC.